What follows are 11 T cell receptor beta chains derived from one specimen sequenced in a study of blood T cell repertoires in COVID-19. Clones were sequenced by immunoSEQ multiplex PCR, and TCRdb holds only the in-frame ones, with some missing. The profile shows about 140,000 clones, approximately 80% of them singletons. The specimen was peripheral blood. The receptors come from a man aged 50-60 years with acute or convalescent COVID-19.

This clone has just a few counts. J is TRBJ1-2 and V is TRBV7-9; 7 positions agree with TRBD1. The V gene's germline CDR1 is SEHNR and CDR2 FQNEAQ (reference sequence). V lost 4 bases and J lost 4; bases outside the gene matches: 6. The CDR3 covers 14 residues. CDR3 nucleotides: TGTGCCAGCAGCTCCCGGGACAGTATCTATGGCTACACCTTC. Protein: CASSSRDSIYGYTF.

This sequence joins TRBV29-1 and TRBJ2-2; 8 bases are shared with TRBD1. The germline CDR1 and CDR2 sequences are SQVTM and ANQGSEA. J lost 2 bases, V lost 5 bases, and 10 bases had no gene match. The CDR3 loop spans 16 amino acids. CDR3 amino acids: CSVQLLDRANTGELFF. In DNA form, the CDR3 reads TGCAGCGTTCAACTATTGGACAGGGCCAACACCGGGGAGCTGTTTTTT.

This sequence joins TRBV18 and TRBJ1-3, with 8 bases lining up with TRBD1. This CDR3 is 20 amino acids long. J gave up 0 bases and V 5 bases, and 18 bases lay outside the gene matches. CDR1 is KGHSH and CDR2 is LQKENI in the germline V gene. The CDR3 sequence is CASSFTSGTGSSSSGNTIYF. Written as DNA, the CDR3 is TGTGCCAGCTCATTCACATCCGGGACAGGATCTTCCAGCTCTGGAAACACCATATATTTT.

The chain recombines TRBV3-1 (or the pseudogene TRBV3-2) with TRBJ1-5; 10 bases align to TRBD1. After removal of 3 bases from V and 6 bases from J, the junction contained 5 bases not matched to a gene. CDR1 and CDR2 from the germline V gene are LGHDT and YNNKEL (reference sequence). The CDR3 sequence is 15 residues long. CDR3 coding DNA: TGTGCCAGCAGCCAGACAGGGGGCGGAGGTCAGCCCCAGCATTTT. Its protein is CASSQTGGGGQPQHF.

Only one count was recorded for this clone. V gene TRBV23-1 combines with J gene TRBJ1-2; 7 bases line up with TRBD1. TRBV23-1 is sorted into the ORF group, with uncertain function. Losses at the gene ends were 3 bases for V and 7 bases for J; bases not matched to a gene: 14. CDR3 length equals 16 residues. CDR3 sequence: CASSHLERQGSSGYTF. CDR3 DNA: TGCGCCAGCAGTCATTTAGAAAGACAGGGTTCGAGTGGCTACACCTTC.

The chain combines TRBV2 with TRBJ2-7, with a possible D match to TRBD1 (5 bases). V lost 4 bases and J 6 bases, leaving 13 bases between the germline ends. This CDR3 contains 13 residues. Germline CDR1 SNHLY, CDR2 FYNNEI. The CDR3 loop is CASSGPAGREQYF. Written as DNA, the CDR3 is TGTGCCAGCAGTGGCCCAGCAGGGCGCGAGCAGTACTTC. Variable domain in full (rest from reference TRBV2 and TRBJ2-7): EPEVTQTPSHQVTQMGQEVILRCVPISNHLYFYWYRQILGQKVEFLVSFYNNEISEKSEIFDDQFSVERPDGSNFTLKIRSTKLEDSAMYFCASSGPAGREQYFGPGTRLTVT.

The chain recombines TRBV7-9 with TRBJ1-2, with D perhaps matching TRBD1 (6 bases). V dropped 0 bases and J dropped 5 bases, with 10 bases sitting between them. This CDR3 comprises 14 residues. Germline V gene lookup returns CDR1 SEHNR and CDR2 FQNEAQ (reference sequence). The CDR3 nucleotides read TGTGCCAGCAGCTTAGCCCACGGGACATATGGCTACACCTTC. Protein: CASSLAHGTYGYTF.

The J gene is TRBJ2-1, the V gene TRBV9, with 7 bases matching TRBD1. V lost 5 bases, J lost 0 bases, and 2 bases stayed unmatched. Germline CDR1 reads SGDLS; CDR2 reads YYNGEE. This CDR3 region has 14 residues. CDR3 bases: TGTGCCAGCAGAGGGGGCTCCTCCTACAATGAGCAGTTCTTC. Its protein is CASRGGSSYNEQFF.

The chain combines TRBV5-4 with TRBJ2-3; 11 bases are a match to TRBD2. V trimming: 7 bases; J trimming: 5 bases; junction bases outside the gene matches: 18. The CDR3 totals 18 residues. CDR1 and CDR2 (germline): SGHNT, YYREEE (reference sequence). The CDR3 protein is CASSSRKASGGLVDTQYF. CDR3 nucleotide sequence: TGTGCCAGCTCCTCCCGGAAGGCTAGCGGGGGGCTGGTAGATACGCAGTATTTT.

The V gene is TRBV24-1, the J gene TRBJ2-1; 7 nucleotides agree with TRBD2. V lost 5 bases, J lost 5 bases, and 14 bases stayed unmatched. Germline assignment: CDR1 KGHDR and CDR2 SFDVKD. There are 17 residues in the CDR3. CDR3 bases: TGTGCCACCAGTGGAGGGGTGTGGGCGGGGGAAGACAATGAGCAGTTCTTC. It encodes CATSGGVWAGEDNEQFF.

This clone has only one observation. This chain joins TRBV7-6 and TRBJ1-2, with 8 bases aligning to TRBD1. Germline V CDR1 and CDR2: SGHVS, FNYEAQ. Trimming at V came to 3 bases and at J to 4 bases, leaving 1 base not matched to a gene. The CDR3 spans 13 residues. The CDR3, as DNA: TGTGCCAGCAGCTTTGGACAGGGCTATGGCTACACCTTC. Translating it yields CASSFGQGYGYTF.